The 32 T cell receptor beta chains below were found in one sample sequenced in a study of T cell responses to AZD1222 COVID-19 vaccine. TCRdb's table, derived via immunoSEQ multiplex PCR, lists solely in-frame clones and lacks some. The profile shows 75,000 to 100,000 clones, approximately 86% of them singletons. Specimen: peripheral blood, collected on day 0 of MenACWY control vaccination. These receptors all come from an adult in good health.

The CDR3 DNA follows: TGCGCCAGCAGTCTCCTTGCCGGGACAGATTATAATTCACCCCTCCACTTT. Translated: CASSLLAGTDYNSPLHF. The chain couples TRBV5-1 to TRBJ1-6; the match to TRBD1 covers 7 bases. This CDR3 comprises 17 residues. Germline CDR1 reads SGHRS; CDR2 reads YFSETQ. After removal of 5 bases from V and 4 bases from J, the junction contained 12 bases not matched to a gene.

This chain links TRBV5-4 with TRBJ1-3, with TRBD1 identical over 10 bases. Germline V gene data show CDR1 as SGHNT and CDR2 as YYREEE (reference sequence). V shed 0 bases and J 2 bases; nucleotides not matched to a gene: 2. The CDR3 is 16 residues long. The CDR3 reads CASSLGGQGAGNTIYF. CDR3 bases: TGTGCCAGCAGCTTGGGAGGACAGGGGGCTGGAAACACCATATATTTT.

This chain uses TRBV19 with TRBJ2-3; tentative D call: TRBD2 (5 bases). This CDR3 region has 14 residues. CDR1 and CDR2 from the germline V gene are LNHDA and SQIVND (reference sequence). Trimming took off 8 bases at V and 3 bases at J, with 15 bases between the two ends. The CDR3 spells CASSNPGGTDTQYF. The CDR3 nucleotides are TGTGCCAGTTCTAACCCCGGAGGAACAGATACGCAGTATTTT.

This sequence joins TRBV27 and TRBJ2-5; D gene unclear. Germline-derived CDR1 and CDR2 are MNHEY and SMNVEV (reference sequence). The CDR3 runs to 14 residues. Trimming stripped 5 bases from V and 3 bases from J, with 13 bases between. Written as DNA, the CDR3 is TGTGCCAGCAGTCCATCCCAGATAAAAGAGACCCAGTACTTC. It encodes CASSPSQIKETQYF.

The CDR3: CASRDMSSGNTIYF. The CDR3 coding sequence is TGTGCCAGCCGGGACATGAGCTCTGGAAACACCATATATTTT. The chain uses TRBV6-5 and TRBJ1-3, with a weak D call TRBD1 (6 bases). The CDR3 spans 14 residues. Germline-derived CDR1 and CDR2 are MNHEY and SVGAGI. The germline V and J ends were trimmed by 8 bases and 0 bases, with 11 bases remaining between them.

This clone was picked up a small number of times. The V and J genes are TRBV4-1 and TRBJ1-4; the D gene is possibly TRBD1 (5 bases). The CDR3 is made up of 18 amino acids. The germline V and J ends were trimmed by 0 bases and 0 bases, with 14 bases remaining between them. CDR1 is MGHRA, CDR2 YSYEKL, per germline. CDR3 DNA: TGCGCCAGCAGCCAAGATCGGGACGGAAGGCCAACTAATGAAAAACTGTTTTTT. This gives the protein CASSQDRDGRPTNEKLFF.

The CDR3 is CASSLGALDNQPQHF. The CDR3 nucleotides read TGTGCCAGCAGCTTAGGGGCACTGGATAATCAGCCCCAGCATTTT. This rearrangement joins TRBV7-2 to TRBJ1-5, with D hard to call. This CDR3 contains 15 residues. V was pared by 1 base and J by 4 bases, with 11 bases between. The germline gives CDR1 SGHTA, CDR2 FQGNSA.

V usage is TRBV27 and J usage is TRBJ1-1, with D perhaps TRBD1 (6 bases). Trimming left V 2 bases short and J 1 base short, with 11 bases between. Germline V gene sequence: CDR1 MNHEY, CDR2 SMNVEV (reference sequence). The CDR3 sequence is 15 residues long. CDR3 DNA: TGTGCCAGCAGTTTACAGGGGAGGGGGAACACTGAAGCTTTCTTT. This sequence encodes CASSLQGRGNTEAFF.

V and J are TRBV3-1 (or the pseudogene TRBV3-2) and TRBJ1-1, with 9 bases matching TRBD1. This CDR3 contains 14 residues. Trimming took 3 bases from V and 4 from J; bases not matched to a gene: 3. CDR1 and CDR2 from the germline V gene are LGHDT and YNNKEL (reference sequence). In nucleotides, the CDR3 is TGTGCCAGCAGCCAGGGACAGGGAGGCACTGAAGCTTTCTTT. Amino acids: CASSQGQGGTEAFF.

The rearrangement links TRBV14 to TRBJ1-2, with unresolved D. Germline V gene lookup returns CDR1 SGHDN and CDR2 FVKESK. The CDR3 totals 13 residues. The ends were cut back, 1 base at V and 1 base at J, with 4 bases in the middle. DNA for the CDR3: TGTGCCAGCAGCCAAGTCCGTAACTATGGCTACACCTTC. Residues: CASSQVRNYGYTF.

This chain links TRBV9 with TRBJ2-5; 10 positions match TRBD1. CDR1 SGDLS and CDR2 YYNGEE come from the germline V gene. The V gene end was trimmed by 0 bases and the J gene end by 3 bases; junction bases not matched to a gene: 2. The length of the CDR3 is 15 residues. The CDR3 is CASSVGTGGKETQYF. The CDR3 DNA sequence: TGTGCCAGCAGCGTAGGGACAGGGGGAAAAGAGACCCAGTACTTC.

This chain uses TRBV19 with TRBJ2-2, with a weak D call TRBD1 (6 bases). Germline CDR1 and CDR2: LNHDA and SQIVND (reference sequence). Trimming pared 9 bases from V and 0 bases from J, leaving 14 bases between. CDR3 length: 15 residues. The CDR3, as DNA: TGTGCCAGCAACCGGGACACCTCGAACACCGGGGAGCTGTTTTTT. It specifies CASNRDTSNTGELFF.

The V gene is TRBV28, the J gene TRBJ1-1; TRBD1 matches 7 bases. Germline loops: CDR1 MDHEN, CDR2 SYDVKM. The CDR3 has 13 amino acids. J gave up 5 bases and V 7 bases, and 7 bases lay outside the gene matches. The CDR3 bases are TGTGCCAGCACCATGACAGGGAGTACTGAAGCTTTCTTT. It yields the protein CASTMTGSTEAFF.

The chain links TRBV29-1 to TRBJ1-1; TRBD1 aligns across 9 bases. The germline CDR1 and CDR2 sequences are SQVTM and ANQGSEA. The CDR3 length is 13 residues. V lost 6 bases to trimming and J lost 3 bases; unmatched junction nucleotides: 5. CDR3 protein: CSVSRDRDTEAFF. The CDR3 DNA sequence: TGCAGCGTGTCCCGGGACAGGGACACTGAAGCTTTCTTT.

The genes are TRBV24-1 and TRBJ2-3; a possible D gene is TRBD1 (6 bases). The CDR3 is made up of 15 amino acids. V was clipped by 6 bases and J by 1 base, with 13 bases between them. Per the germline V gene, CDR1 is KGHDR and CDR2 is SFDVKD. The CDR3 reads CATSNRESRTDTQYF. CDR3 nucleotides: TGTGCCACCAGTAACAGGGAGTCACGCACAGATACGCAGTATTTT.

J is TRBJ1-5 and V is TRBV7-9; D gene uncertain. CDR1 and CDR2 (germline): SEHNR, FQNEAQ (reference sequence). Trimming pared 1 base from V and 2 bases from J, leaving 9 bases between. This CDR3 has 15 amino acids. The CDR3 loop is CASSLGLGRNQPQHF. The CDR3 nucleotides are TGTGCCAGCAGCTTAGGCTTGGGTCGCAATCAGCCCCAGCATTTT.

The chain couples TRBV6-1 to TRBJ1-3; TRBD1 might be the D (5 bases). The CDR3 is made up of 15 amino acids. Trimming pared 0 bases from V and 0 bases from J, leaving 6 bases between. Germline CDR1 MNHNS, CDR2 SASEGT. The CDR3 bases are TGTGCCAGCAGTGAAGCGACAGACTCTGGAAACACCATATATTTT. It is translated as CASSEATDSGNTIYF.

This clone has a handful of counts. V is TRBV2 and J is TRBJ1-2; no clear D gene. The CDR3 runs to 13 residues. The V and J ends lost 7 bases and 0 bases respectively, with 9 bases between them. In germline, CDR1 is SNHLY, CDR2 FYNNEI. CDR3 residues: CASIQTTNYGYTF. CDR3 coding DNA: TGTGCCAGCATCCAAACTACTAACTATGGCTACACCTTC.

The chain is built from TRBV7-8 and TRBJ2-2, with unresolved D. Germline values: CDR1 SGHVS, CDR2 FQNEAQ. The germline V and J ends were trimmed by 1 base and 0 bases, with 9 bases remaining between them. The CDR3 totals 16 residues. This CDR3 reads CASSLVAVPNTGELFF. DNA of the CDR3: TGTGCCAGCAGCTTAGTTGCCGTTCCGAACACCGGGGAGCTGTTTTTT.

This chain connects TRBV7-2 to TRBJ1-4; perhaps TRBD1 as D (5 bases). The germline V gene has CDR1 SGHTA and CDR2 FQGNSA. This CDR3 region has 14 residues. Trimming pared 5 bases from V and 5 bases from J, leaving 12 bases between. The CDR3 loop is CASSQQVSNEKLFF. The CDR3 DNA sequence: TGTGCCAGCAGCCAACAGGTTTCCAATGAAAAACTGTTTTTT.

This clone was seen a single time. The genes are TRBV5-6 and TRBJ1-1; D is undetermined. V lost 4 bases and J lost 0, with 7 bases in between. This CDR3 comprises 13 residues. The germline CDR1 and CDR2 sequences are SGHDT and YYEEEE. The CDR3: CASSRRVNTEAFF. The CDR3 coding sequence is TGTGCCAGCAGCCGAAGGGTGAACACTGAAGCTTTCTTT.

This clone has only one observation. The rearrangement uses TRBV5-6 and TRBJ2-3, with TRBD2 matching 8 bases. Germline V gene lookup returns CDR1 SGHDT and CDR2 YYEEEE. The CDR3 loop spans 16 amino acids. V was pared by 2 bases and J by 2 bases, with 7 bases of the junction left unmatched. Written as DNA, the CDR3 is TGTGCCAGCAGCTTCGCATTCGGGGGGGCCACAGATACGCAGTATTTT. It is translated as CASSFAFGGATDTQYF.

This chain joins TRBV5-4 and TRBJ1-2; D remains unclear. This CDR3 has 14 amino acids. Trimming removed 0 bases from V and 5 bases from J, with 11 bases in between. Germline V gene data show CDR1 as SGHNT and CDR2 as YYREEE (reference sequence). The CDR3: CASSLAREQYGYTF. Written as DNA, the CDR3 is TGTGCCAGCAGCTTGGCGCGGGAACAATATGGCTACACCTTC.

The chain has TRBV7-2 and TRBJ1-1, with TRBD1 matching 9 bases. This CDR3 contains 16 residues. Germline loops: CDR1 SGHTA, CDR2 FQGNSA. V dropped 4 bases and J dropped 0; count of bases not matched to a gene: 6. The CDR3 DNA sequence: TGTGCCAGCAGCTCCACAGGGGGCCAGATGAACACTGAAGCTTTCTTT. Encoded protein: CASSSTGGQMNTEAFF.

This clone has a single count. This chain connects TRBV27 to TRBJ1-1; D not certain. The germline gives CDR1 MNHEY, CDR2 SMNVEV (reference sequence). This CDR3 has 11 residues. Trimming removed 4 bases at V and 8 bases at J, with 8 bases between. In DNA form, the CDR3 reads TGTGCCAGCAGTTCGGGAAGGGAAGCTTTCTTT. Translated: CASSSGREAFF.

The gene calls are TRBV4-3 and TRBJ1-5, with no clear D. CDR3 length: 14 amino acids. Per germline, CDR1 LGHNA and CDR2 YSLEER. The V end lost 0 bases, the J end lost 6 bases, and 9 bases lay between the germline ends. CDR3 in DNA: TGCGCCAGCAGCCAAGACACCTTAGGTCAGCCCCAGCATTTT. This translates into CASSQDTLGQPQHF.

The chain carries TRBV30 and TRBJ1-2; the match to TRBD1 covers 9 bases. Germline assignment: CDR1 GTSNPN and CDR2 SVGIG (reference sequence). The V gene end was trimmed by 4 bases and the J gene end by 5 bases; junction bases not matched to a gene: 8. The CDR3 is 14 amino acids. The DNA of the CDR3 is TGTGCCTGGACTACGGGGACAGGGACATATGGCTACACCTTC. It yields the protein CAWTTGTGTYGYTF.

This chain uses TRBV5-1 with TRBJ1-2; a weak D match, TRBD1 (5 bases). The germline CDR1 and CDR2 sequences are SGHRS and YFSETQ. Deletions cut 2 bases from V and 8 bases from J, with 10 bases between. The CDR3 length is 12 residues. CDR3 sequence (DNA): TGCGCCAGCAGCTTTACAGGACCCGGCTACACCTTC. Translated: CASSFTGPGYTF.

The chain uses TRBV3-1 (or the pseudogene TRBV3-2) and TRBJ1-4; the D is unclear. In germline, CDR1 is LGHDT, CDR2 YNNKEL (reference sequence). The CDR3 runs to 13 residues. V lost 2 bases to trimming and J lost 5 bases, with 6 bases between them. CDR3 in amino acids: CASSQFQNEKLFF. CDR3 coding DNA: TGTGCCAGCAGCCAATTCCAGAATGAAAAACTGTTTTTT.

The CDR3 nucleotides are TGTGCCAGCAGTCGGGCTTCCGGGACAGCGAACACCGGGGAGCTGTTTTTT. This encodes CASSRASGTANTGELFF. The gene calls are TRBV2 and TRBJ2-2; TRBD1 agrees at 7 bases. CDR1 is SNHLY, CDR2 FYNNEI, per germline. The CDR3 consists of 17 residues. V lost 5 bases and J lost 0; bases outside the gene matches: 9.

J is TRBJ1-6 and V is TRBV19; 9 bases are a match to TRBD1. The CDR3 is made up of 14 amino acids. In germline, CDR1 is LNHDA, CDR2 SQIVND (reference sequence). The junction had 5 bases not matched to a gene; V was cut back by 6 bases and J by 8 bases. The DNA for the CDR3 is TGTGCCAGTAGAAGACAGGGGGATCATTCACCCCTCCACTTT. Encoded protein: CASRRQGDHSPLHF.

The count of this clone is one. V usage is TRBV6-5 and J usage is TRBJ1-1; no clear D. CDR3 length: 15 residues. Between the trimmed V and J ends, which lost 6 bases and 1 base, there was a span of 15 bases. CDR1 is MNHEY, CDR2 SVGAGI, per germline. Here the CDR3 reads CASSSNGRTNTEAFF. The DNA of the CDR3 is TGTGCCAGCAGCTCTAACGGACGGACGAACACTGAAGCTTTCTTT.